These 16 T cell receptor beta chains were sequenced from one sample in a study of T cells in women clearing cervical HPV infection. Clones were read by immunoSEQ multiplex PCR, and TCRdb kept only the in-frame ones, dropping some. This sample's table has 20,000 to 25,000 clones. Sequenced input: blood buffy coat. These receptors all stem from a woman aged 18-70 years with a cervical HPV16 infection that either progressed to CIN3+ or cleared (not recorded which).

Comments on this clone: Read sequence stops 3 residues before the CDR3 end, and the germline J gene provides the missing end. This chain links TRBV7-3 with TRBJ2-1, with D tentatively TRBD2 (5 bases). V lost 1 base, J lost 0 bases, and 7 bases lay in between. CDR3 size: 15 residues. The germline V gene encodes CDR1 SGHTA and CDR2 FQGTGA. CDR3 sequence reads: CASSLSGYSYNEQFF. CDR3 DNA (partial): TGTGCCAGCAGCTTAAGCGGGTACTCCTACAATGAG.

Of note for this clone: The sequence runs out 3 residues before the end of the CDR3; the remainder is reconstructed from the germline J gene. This chain joins TRBV27 and TRBJ1-4; TRBD1 aligns across 7 bases. Looked up from germline, CDR1 is MNHEY and CDR2 is SMNVEV (reference sequence). The V segment lost 6 bases and the J segment 0 bases; nucleotides outside the gene matches: 13. The CDR3 is made up of 18 amino acids. Incomplete CDR3 DNA: TGTGCCAGCAGATCTAGGGGGCAACTAACTCCAACTAATGAAAAA. Its translation: CASRSRGQLTPTNEK. The complete CDR3 reads CASRSRGQLTPTNEKLFF.

On this clone: The observed sequence ends 3 residues before the CDR3 terminus, with the missing tail filled in from the germline J gene. The chain recombines TRBV9 with TRBJ2-1; the D gene is possibly TRBD1 (5 bases). V was pared by 4 bases and J by 1 base, with 21 bases between. This CDR3 is built from 18 residues. The germline V gene encodes CDR1 SGDLS and CDR2 YYNGEE. CDR3 sequence: CASSPLLGMTESYNEQFF. Partial CDR3 DNA: TGTGCCAGCAGCCCGCTCCTCGGAATGACAGAGTCCTACAATGAG.

On this clone itself: The CDR3 end falls 3 residues outside the read, so it is completed with the germline J gene. The rearrangement uses TRBV7-3 and TRBJ2-6; the D is unclear. The V end lost 6 bases, the J end lost 3 bases, and 15 bases lay between the germline ends. CDR1 and CDR2 from the germline V gene are SGHTA and FQGTGA. CDR3 size: 16 residues. The CDR3: CASSQLSILGANVLTF. The sequenced part of the CDR3 DNA is TGTGCCAGCAGTCAACTCTCCATTCTTGGGGCCAACGTC.

In regard to this clone: The CDR3 goes on 3 residues after the read ends, and that part is filled in from the germline J gene. The V gene is TRBV15, the J gene TRBJ1-1, with D tentatively TRBD1 (6 bases). V dropped 4 bases and J dropped 0 bases, with 9 bases sitting between them. This CDR3 has 14 amino acids. The germline V gene has CDR1 LNHNV and CDR2 YYDKDF (reference sequence). Partial CDR3 DNA: TGTGCCACCAGCAAGGGGGTTATGAACACTGAA. The encoded protein is CATSKGVMNTE. The whole CDR3 protein reads CATSKGVMNTEAFF.

With regard to this clone: The read ends 3 residues early relative to the CDR3; the germline J gene fills the gap. This chain connects TRBV5-1 to TRBJ1-3; perhaps TRBD1 as D (5 bases). The CDR3 covers 16 residues. Germline CDR1 reads SGHRS; CDR2 reads YFSETQ. The ends were cut back, 0 bases at V and 1 base at J, with 11 bases in the middle. Partial CDR3 DNA: TGCGCCAGCAGCTTGGCGGGGGGTAGTTCTGGAAACACC. Protein sequence: CASSLAGGSSGNT. The complete CDR3 sequence is CASSLAGGSSGNTIYF.

On this clone: The missing CDR3 end, 3 residues past where the read stops, is filled in from the germline J gene. V gene TRBV5-6 combines with J gene TRBJ2-5, with D uncertain. With 0 bases removed from V and 5 bases from J, the gap between germline ends came to 11 bases. The length of the CDR3 is 14 residues. Per the germline V gene, CDR1 is SGHDT and CDR2 is YYEEEE. The covered CDR3 bases are TGTGCCAGCAGCTTGGAGGGTTTCTGGGAGACC. Translation gives CASSLEGFWET. Given in full, the CDR3 is CASSLEGFWETQYF.

Remarks on this clone: Its ends do not fully match the called genes, so a read error is possible. The missing CDR3 end, 3 residues past where the read stops, is filled in from the germline J gene. The chain combines TRBV4-2 with TRBJ2-2, with D uncertain. Germline loops: CDR1 LGHNA, CDR2 YNFKEQ. The CDR3 is 14 residues long. The CDR3 sequence: CASSQDFSTGELFF. Incomplete CDR3 DNA: TGCGCCAGCAGCCAAGACTTTAGCACCGGGGAG.

For this clone: The read is 3 residues too short to cover the CDR3 end, so that end is filled in from the germline J gene. The chain links TRBV6-2 or TRBV6-3 to TRBJ2-1; D remains ambiguous. The CDR3 contains 14 residues. The germline gives CDR1 MNHEY, CDR2 SVGEGT. The germline V and J ends were trimmed by 2 bases and 8 bases, with 13 bases remaining between them. CDR3 bases read: TGTGCCAGCAGTTACGGCCGGGTTCGGGATGAG. Residues: CASSYGRVRDE. The whole CDR3 sequence is CASSYGRVRDEQFF.

Remarks on this clone: Read sequence stops 3 residues before the CDR3 end, and the germline J gene provides the missing end. V usage is TRBV20-1 and J usage is TRBJ2-3; D ambiguous. Germline values: CDR1 DFQATT, CDR2 SNEGSKA (reference sequence). V lost 0 bases to trimming and J lost 6 bases, with 16 bases between them. The CDR3 is made up of 15 amino acids. The CDR3 reads CSARDGRVLTDTQYF. CDR3 DNA, as far as it was read: TGCAGTGCTAGAGATGGTAGGGTTCTCACGGATACG.

On this clone itself: The read terminates 3 residues ahead of where the CDR3 ends, so the germline J gene completes it. This chain joins TRBV19 and TRBJ2-2, with no clear D. Trimming took 2 bases from V and 1 from J, leaving 5 bases between them. The CDR3 spans 14 residues. CDR1 and CDR2 (germline): LNHDA, SQIVND (reference sequence). Here the CDR3 reads CASSIQENTGELFF. CDR3 DNA, as far as it was read: TGTGCCAGTAGTATACAGGAGAACACCGGGGAG.

Regarding this clone: The read gets to within 3 residues of the CDR3 end, and the germline J gene fills in the rest. The chain recombines TRBV5-1 with TRBJ1-1; D is unclear. The CDR3 totals 14 residues. The V gene lost 1 base and the J gene lost 1 base, with 8 bases spanning the gap. In germline, CDR1 is SGHRS, CDR2 YFSETQ. The CDR3 here is CASSLSYKNTEAFF. The covered CDR3 bases are TGCGCCAGCAGCTTGTCATACAAGAACACTGAA.

As concerns this clone: From the germline J gene comes the end of the CDR3, since the read stops 3 residues before it. The chain has TRBV5-1 and TRBJ1-1; 7 positions match TRBD1. Losses at the gene ends were 3 bases for V and 0 bases for J; bases not matched to a gene: 8. From germline, CDR1 is SGHRS and CDR2 YFSETQ. The CDR3 spans 16 residues. This CDR3 reads CASSSRDSDMNTEAFF. The CDR3 DNA, read in part, is TGCGCCAGCAGCTCCCGGGACAGTGATATGAACACTGAA. The variable domain in full, completed from reference TRBV5-1 and TRBJ1-1, reads KAGVTQTPRYLIKTRGQQVTLSCSPISGHRSVSWYQQTPGQGLQFLFEYFSETQRNKGNFPGRFSGRQFSNSRSEMNVSTLELGDSALYLCASSSRDSDMNTEAFFGQGTRLTVV.

For this clone: The sequenced fragment ends 3 residues before the CDR3 boundary, so the rest is inferred from the germline J gene. The rearrangement joins TRBV29-1 to TRBJ2-1; 11 positions match TRBD2. The CDR3 runs to 19 residues. From germline, CDR1 is SQVTM and CDR2 ANQGSEA. V was pared by 1 base and J by 0 bases, with 11 bases of the junction left unmatched. The sequenced part of the CDR3 DNA is TGCAGCGTTGAAGGCCTAGCGGGAGGCCACCTAAGCTCCTACAATGAG. This gives the protein CSVEGLAGGHLSSYNE. The complete CDR3 protein is CSVEGLAGGHLSSYNEQFF.

Remarks on this clone: The read ends 3 residues before the CDR3 terminus; that terminus is restored from the germline J gene. The chain joins TRBV19 to TRBJ1-4; D unresolved. The V gene's germline CDR1 is LNHDA and CDR2 SQIVND (reference sequence). Trimming left V 3 bases short and J 3 bases short, with 14 bases between. This CDR3 has 16 amino acids. The covered CDR3 bases are TGTGCCAGTAGTATTCGCCACGGTGCGGCTAATGAAAAA. Translated, it gives CASSIRHGAANEK. The full CDR3 reads CASSIRHGAANEKLFF. The whole variable domain, remainder taken from reference TRBV19 and TRBJ1-4, is DGGITQSPKYLFRKEGQNVTLSCEQNLNHDAMYWYRQDPGQGLRLIYYSQIVNDFQKGDIAEGYSVSREKKESFPLTVTSAQKNPTAFYLCASSIRHGAANEKLFFGSGTQLSVL.

In the case of this clone: The read ends 3 residues before the CDR3 terminus; that terminus is restored from the germline J gene. This rearrangement joins TRBV7-6 to TRBJ2-7; D is undetermined. There are 14 residues in the CDR3. V was clipped by 5 bases and J by 0 bases, with 11 bases between them. CDR1 is SGHVS and CDR2 is FNYEAQ in the germline V gene. The DNA read from the CDR3 is TGTGCCAGCAGCCCTAATCTAGTCTCCTACGAG. Its translation is CASSPNLVSYE. The full CDR3 protein is CASSPNLVSYEQYF.